This entry is about one TCR beta chain. The PCR was carried out with 60 Vbeta primers and 13 Jbeta primers. Clones were sequenced by immunoSEQ multiplex PCR, and TCRdb holds only the in-frame ones, with some missing. The repertoire holds about 130,000 clones, with about 80% as singletons. The data were obtained in a study of cytomegalovirus exposure and HLA in healthy donors. Germline V gene sequence: CDR1 SGHDT, CDR2 YYEEEE. The CDR3 has 15 residues. Trimming shortened V by 2 bases and J by 2 bases, and 8 bases separated the two germline ends. This sequence was found in a woman between 50 and 59 years old in good health and CMV-seronegative. The V gene is TRBV5-6, the J gene TRBJ2-6; the D gene is possibly TRBD2 (5 bases). The specimen was PBMCs. The chain's CDR3 is CASSLRETGANVLTF. DNA for the CDR3: TGTGCCAGCAGCTTAAGGGAGACTGGGGCCAACGTCCTGACTTTC.